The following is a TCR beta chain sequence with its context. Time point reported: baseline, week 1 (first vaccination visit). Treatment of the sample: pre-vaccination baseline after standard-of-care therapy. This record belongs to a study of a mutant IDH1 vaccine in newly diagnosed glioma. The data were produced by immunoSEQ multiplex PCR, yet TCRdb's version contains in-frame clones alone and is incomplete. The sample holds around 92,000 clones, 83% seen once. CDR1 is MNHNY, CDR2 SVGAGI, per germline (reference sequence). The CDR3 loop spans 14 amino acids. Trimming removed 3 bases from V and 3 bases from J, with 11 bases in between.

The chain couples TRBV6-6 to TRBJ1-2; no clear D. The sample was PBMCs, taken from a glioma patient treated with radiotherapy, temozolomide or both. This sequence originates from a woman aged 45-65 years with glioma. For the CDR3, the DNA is TGTGCCAGCAGTTATCCGGGGAAGGACTATGGCTACACCTTC. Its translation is CASSYPGKDYGYTF.